This T cell receptor (beta chain) appears in the sequencing data of a study of Ad26.COV2.S vaccination and SARS-CoV-2 variants. Study overall: The Ad26.COV2.S arm of the COV1001 trial was where the donor was placed.

The count of this clone is one. No antigen is known for it. The protocol was immunoSEQ multiplex PCR, while the TCRdb copy is restricted to in-frame clones and leaves out a portion. The table has under 550,000 clones, roughly 90% seen once; the top ten hold 3.6%. Study results and caveats: A substantial breadth of spike-specific CD8+ and CD4+ T cell responses after vaccination has been reported.

As for treatment: roughly 20 received Ad26.COV2.S at low or high dose, single or two shots; several received placebo; per-sample allocation not given. Sampling was performed 63 days after the first vaccine or placebo injection. Between the trimmed V and J ends, which lost 0 bases and 6 bases, there was a span of 18 bases. Per the germline V gene, CDR1 is LGHNA and CDR2 is YSLEER. The CDR3 totals 17 residues. The sequence derives from a person between 18 and 65 years old who received the Ad26.COV2.S COVID-19 vaccine or a placebo. This chain connects TRBV4-3 to TRBJ2-1; a possible D gene is TRBD1 (6 bases). The source was peripheral blood, collected in a trial of Ad26.COV2.S vaccine versus placebo. CDR3 sequence: CASSQEYTGWATNEQFF. The CDR3 DNA sequence: TGCGCCAGCAGCCAAGAGTATACAGGGTGGGCAACCAATGAGCAGTTCTTC.